The next 18 T cell receptor beta chains were all read from a single sample in a study of shared clonotypes between healthy human individuals (dated by TCRdb to between 2020 and 2021). The receptor library was made with the immunoSEQ multiplex PCR assay. TCRdb retrieved this table from immuneACCESS and kept in-frame rearrangements only. Not all clones are present; in checked studies, unresolved V genes account for under half, and no reason is known for the remainder. The sample table holds 950,000 to 1,300,000 clones, of which around four fifths were seen once. Clones ranked in the top ten supply 1.4% of the sample. The specimen sequenced was memory CD4+ T cells sorted from blood. The intended sense of this specimen's cell subset or site label: CD45RA-negative fraction. The receptors shown here come from a man aged 18 to 29 in good health.

The rearrangement uses TRBV18 and TRBJ2-5, with D possibly TRBD1 on 5 matching bases. Germline V gives CDR1 KGHSH, CDR2 LQKENI. This CDR3 region has 14 residues. V dropped 2 bases and J dropped 4 bases, with 11 bases sitting between them. The CDR3 loop reads CASSPIGDVETQYF. The CDR3 DNA follows: TGTGCCAGCTCACCAATAGGGGATGTAGAGACCCAGTACTTC.

The genes are TRBV5-5 and TRBJ1-1, with D possibly TRBD1 on 5 matching bases. Germline assignment: CDR1 SGHKS and CDR2 YYEKEE (reference sequence). This CDR3 contains 12 residues. Trimming removed 4 bases from V and 6 bases from J, with 10 bases in between. The DNA for the CDR3 is TGTGCCAGCAGCCGCCGAGGGGCTGAAGCTTTCTTT. Encoded protein: CASSRRGAEAFF.

To note about this clone: Germline is not matched at one junction end, which may reflect a read error. V usage is TRBV7-7 and J usage is TRBJ2-3; 7 bases agree with TRBD1. CDR1 is SSHAT, CDR2 FNYEAQ, per germline (reference sequence). The CDR3 is 15 amino acids. The CDR3 reads CASSPLGTGTDTQYF. CDR3 DNA sequence: TGTGCTAGCAGCCCATTGGGGACAGGCACAGATACGCAGTATTTT.

The chain carries TRBV5-8 and TRBJ2-1; D could derive from TRBD1 or TRBD2 (5 bases each). Germline V gene lookup returns CDR1 SGHTS and CDR2 YDEGEE. The CDR3 spans 15 residues. The V and J ends lost 0 bases and 8 bases respectively, with 15 bases between them. The CDR3 DNA reads as TGTGCCAGCAGCTTGGGCCTATCACGAGGGGATGAGCAGTTCTTC. This gives the protein CASSLGLSRGDEQFF.

The chain employs TRBV7-2 and TRBJ2-1; maybe TRBD2 (7 bases). The V gene's germline CDR1 is SGHTA and CDR2 FQGNSA. V lost 5 bases and J lost 9, with 14 bases in between. The CDR3 has 13 residues. The CDR3 is CASSPRGGGEQFF. The DNA for the CDR3 is TGTGCCAGCAGCCCCCGGGGAGGGGGTGAGCAGTTCTTC.

The chain carries TRBV7-2 and TRBJ2-7, with TRBD1 matching 10 bases. CDR1 and CDR2 (germline): SGHTA, FQGNSA. This CDR3 contains 15 residues. V lost 6 bases to trimming and J lost 3 bases; unmatched junction nucleotides: 8. The CDR3 protein is CASRPDRGPHYEQYF. The CDR3 nucleotides are TGTGCCAGCAGGCCCGACAGGGGGCCCCACTACGAGCAGTACTTC.

The genes are TRBV21-1 and TRBJ1-4. TRBV21-1 is labeled a pseudogene. CDR3 length: 12 residues. CDR3 DNA sequence: TGTGCCAGCAGGTCTTGGAATGAAAAACTGTTTTTT. Translating gives CASRSWNEKLFF.

The V call is TRBV19, the J call TRBJ2-1; 8 bases map to TRBD1. V trimming: 5 bases; J trimming: 1 base; junction bases outside the gene matches: 7. Germline V CDR1 and CDR2: LNHDA, SQIVND (reference sequence). This CDR3 region has 16 residues. The CDR3 DNA is TGTGCCAGTAGTGCAAGACAGGGGAGTTCCTACAATGAGCAGTTCTTC. Translated: CASSARQGSSYNEQFF.

This clone was seen a handful of times. The V call is TRBV2, the J call TRBJ2-4; D gene ambiguous. CDR3 size: 13 residues. The germline gives CDR1 SNHLY, CDR2 FYNNEI. V was cut by 7 bases and J by 8 bases, with 15 bases left in between. CDR3 region: CASNLRRVDIQYF. In DNA form, the CDR3 reads TGTGCCAGCAATCTGCGTCGGGTAGACATTCAGTACTTC.

The chain carries TRBV5-8 and TRBJ2-3; 14 bases line up with TRBD2. V lost 1 base and J lost 5; bases outside the gene matches: 6. The length of the CDR3 is 17 residues. CDR1 is SGHTS, CDR2 YDEGEE, per germline. The CDR3, as DNA: TGTGCCAGCAGCTTGCGACTAGCGGGGGGGCGTAAAGATACGCAGTATTTT. Its protein product is CASSLRLAGGRKDTQYF.

The J gene is TRBJ1-3, the V gene TRBV7-8, with D maybe TRBD1 (5 bases). V was shortened by 5 bases and J by 0 bases, with 11 bases between the two germline ends. From germline, CDR1 is SGHVS and CDR2 FQNEAQ. This CDR3 comprises 15 residues. The CDR3 sequence: CASSQQANSGNTIYF. As DNA, the CDR3 is TGTGCCAGCAGCCAACAGGCCAACTCTGGAAACACCATATATTTT.

V and J are TRBV5-1 and TRBJ2-3, with a weak D call TRBD2 (6 bases). Trimming took off 6 bases at V and 3 bases at J, with 11 bases between the two ends. Germline CDR1 and CDR2: SGHRS and YFSETQ. The CDR3 is 13 amino acids. CDR3 sequence reads: CASTRGETDTQYF. In DNA, the CDR3 is TGCGCCAGCACTCGCGGGGAAACAGATACGCAGTATTTT.

The chain carries TRBV5-1 and TRBJ1-1; 7 positions agree with TRBD1. In germline, CDR1 is SGHRS, CDR2 YFSETQ. There are 16 residues in the CDR3. J lost 0 bases, V lost 0 bases, and 5 bases had no gene match. CDR3 in DNA: TGCGCCAGCAGCTTGGCAGGACAGGAAATGAACACTGAAGCTTTCTTT. This sequence encodes CASSLAGQEMNTEAFF.

This rearrangement joins TRBV7-2 to TRBJ2-1, with TRBD1 matching over 8 bases. There are 13 residues in the CDR3. Trimming at V came to 5 bases and at J to 6 bases, leaving 3 bases not matched to a gene. The germline V gene has CDR1 SGHTA and CDR2 FQGNSA. Written as DNA, the CDR3 is TGTGCCAGCAGCACGGACAGGGTCAATGAGCAGTTCTTC. Amino acid sequence: CASSTDRVNEQFF.

The chain is built from TRBV5-1 and TRBJ1-3; 8 positions agree with TRBD1. The CDR3 contains 14 residues. Germline V gene data show CDR1 as SGHRS and CDR2 as YFSETQ. V lost 0 bases and J lost 9; bases outside the gene matches: 5. DNA for the CDR3: TGCGCCAGCAGCTTGGACGGACAGGGAGGCACCATATATTTT. As protein: CASSLDGQGGTIYF.

The chain uses TRBV4-2 and TRBJ2-1; D may be TRBD1 (6 bases). The germline gives CDR1 LGHNA, CDR2 YNFKEQ. V lost 0 bases, J lost 0 bases, and 6 bases lay in between. The CDR3 is made up of 15 amino acids. The CDR3 coding sequence is TGTGCCAGCAGCCAAGAAGGGGGCTCCTACAATGAGCAGTTCTTC. It yields the protein CASSQEGGSYNEQFF.

The table lists this clone with a count of one. This sequence joins TRBV30 and TRBJ2-7; TRBD1 agrees at 9 bases. The CDR3 spans 13 residues. Trimming cost V 4 bases and J 1 base; bases outside gene matches: 2. CDR1 and CDR2 (germline): GTSNPN, SVGIG (reference sequence). DNA of the CDR3: TGTGCCTGGACCGGGACAGGGTCCTACGAGCAGTACTTC. Amino acids: CAWTGTGSYEQYF.

This clone was seen a handful of times. The V call is TRBV27, the J call TRBJ1-1; 8 bases are a match to TRBD1. Germline V gene lookup returns CDR1 MNHEY and CDR2 SMNVEV (reference sequence). V was clipped by 5 bases and J by 5 bases; unmatched bases: 10. The CDR3 contains 15 residues. CDR3 DNA sequence: TGTGCCAGCAGTAAACCGGGACAGGAGCGGACTGAAGCTTTCTTT. Translation gives CASSKPGQERTEAFF.